The next 7 T cell receptor beta chains were all read from a single sample in a study of blood T cell repertoires in COVID-19. Repertoires were generated with immunoSEQ multiplex PCR, while TCRdb's copy carries only in-frame clones and drops some. Among more than 100,000 clones listed, 88% were seen once. Sequenced material: peripheral blood. Source of these receptors: a human donor in a cohort sampled during active COVID-19.

This clone was observed a single time. The chain combines TRBV4-3 with TRBJ2-1; 14 bases fit TRBD2. This CDR3 spans 21 amino acids. The junction had 14 bases not matched to a gene; V was cut back by 0 bases and J by 4 bases. Germline V gene data show CDR1 as LGHNA and CDR2 as YSLEER. CDR3 sequence reads: CASSQEPRRWGTSGSYNEQFF. The DNA for the CDR3 is TGCGCCAGCAGCCAAGAACCACGACGTTGGGGGACTAGCGGGAGTTACAATGAGCAGTTCTTC.

This clone has only one observation. This CDR3 reads CAISAGGTQYF. The CDR3, as DNA: TGTGCCATCAGTGCTGGAGGGACCCAGTACTTC. The chain joins TRBV10-3 to TRBJ2-5; D is perhaps TRBD2 (5 bases). This CDR3 region has 11 residues. Per the germline V gene, CDR1 is ENHRY and CDR2 is SYGVKD. The V end lost 4 bases, the J end lost 7 bases, and 7 bases lay between the germline ends.

In DNA, the CDR3 is TGCGCCAGCAGCCAAGATGAGGGGGATTTCCAGCCCCAGCATTTT. This encodes CASSQDEGDFQPQHF. V and J are TRBV4-1 and TRBJ1-5; D may be TRBD1 (6 bases). The CDR3 contains 15 residues. The V end lost 0 bases, the J end lost 7 bases, and 13 bases lay between the germline ends. CDR1 MGHRA and CDR2 YSYEKL come from the germline V gene.

This chain links TRBV24-1 with TRBJ2-3; 8 positions agree with TRBD1. The CDR3 is made up of 13 amino acids. Trimming at V came to 7 bases and at J to 2 bases, leaving 1 base not matched to a gene. CDR1 KGHDR and CDR2 SFDVKD come from the germline V gene. In nucleotides, the CDR3 is TGTGCCACCAGGGACAGGGTCACAGATACGCAGTATTTT. This gives the protein CATRDRVTDTQYF.

This chain connects TRBV6-1 to TRBJ1-2, with 7 positions matching TRBD1. V shed 0 bases, J shed 5 bases, and the junction held 6 bases outside the gene matches. Germline-derived CDR1 and CDR2 are MNHNS and SASEGT. The CDR3 consists of 15 residues. The CDR3, as DNA: TGTGCCAGCAGTGAAGCAGGGGGCGCTGGGTATGGCTACACCTTC. Translated: CASSEAGGAGYGYTF.

This rearrangement joins TRBV5-5 to TRBJ1-1; D is perhaps TRBD1 (6 bases). In germline, CDR1 is SGHKS, CDR2 YYEKEE (reference sequence). The CDR3 spans 15 residues. The germline V and J ends were trimmed by 6 bases and 1 base, with 16 bases remaining between them. As DNA, the CDR3 is TGTGCCAGCATCCCGACCGGGACACCGAACACTGAAGCTTTCTTT. It encodes CASIPTGTPNTEAFF.

The chain employs TRBV11-3 and TRBJ2-1; a weak D match, TRBD2 (5 bases). This CDR3 has 19 residues. Germline V gene lookup returns CDR1 SGHNT and CDR2 YENEEA. The ends were cut back, 6 bases at V and 0 bases at J, with 24 bases in the middle. CDR3 DNA: TGTGCCAGCAGGGTTGGGAGAGGCGGGTCCCTCTTCTCCTACAATGAGCAGTTCTTC. Residues: CASRVGRGGSLFSYNEQFF.